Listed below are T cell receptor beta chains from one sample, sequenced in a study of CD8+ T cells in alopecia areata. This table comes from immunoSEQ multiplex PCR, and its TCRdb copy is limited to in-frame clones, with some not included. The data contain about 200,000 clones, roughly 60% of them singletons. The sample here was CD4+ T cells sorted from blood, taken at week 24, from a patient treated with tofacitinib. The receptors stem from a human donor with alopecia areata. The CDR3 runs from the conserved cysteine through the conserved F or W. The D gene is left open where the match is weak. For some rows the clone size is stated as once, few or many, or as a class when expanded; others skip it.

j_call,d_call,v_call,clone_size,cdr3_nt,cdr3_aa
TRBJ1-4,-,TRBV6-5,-,TGTGCCAGCACCAAAGACGGGGCGGAGAGGGAAAAACTGTTTTTT,CASTKDGAEREKLFF
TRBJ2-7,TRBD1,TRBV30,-,TGTGCCTGGAGTGTAAGGGGGACAGGGATCCACGAGCAGTACTTC,CAWSVRGTGIHEQYF
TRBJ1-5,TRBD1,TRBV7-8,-,TGTGCCAGCAGCCCCACAGGGGATCGCCAGCCCCAGCATTTT,CASSPTGDRQPQHF
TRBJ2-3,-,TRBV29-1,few,TGCAGCGTTGACGGGCCGGGAGGCACAGATACGCAGTATTTT,CSVDGPGGTDTQYF
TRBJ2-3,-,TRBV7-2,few,TGTGCCAGCAGCATTAGCGTCGGCGAGAACACAGATACGCAGTATTTT,CASSISVGENTDTQYF
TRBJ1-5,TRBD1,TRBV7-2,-,TGTGCCAGCAGCTGGACAGGGCTTAACGATCAGCCCCAGCATTTT,CASSWTGLNDQPQHF
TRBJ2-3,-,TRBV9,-,TGTGCCAGCAGCGTAGGTCAGGGCAGCACAGATACGCAGTATTTT,CASSVGQGSTDTQYF
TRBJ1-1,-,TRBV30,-,TGTGCCTGGACTGAATACAGGGCATTGGCTGAAGCTTTCTTT,CAWTEYRALAEAFF
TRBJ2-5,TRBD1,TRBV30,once,TGTGCCTGGACCGTTGGGACAGTTGAGACCCAGTACTTC,CAWTVGTVETQYF
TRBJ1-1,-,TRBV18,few,TGTGCCAGCTCACCACCGTACCGGAACACTGAAGCTTTCTTT,CASSPPYRNTEAFF
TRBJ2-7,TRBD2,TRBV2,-,TGTGCCAGCCGACTAGCGGGGGAGTACGAGCAGTACTTC,CASRLAGEYEQYF
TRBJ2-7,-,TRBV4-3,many,TGCGCCAGCAGCACCCACCGGACAGTGGACTACGAGCAGTACTTC,CASSTHRTVDYEQYF
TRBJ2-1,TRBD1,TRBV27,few,TGTGCCAGCAGGTCGACAGGGTGGGTCCATGAGCAGTTCTTC,CASRSTGWVHEQFF
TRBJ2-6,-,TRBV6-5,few,TGTGCCAGCAGTTACTCTATGAGTGCTGGGGCCAACGTCCTGACTTTC,CASSYSMSAGANVLTF
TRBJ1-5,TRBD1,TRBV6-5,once,TGTGCCAGCAGTTACGACAGGGGGGATAGCAATCAGCCCCAGCATTTT,CASSYDRGDSNQPQHF
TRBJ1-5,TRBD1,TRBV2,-,TGTGCCAGCAGTCCGGGACAGGACCAGCCCCAGCATTTT,CASSPGQDQPQHF
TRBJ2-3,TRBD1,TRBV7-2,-,TGTGCCAGCAGCCTGGAGACAGGGCGGGATACGCAGTATTTT,CASSLETGRDTQYF
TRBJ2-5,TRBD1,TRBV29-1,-,TGCAGCGTTGAAGGGGGACAGGGTCGAGAGACCCAGTACTTC,CSVEGGQGRETQYF
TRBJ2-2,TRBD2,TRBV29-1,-,TGCAGCGTTGGTGTTAGCGGGGGAGACACCGGGGAGCTGTTTTTT,CSVGVSGGDTGELFF
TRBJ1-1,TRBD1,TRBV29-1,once,TGCAGCGGAGGACAGGGAATGAACACTGAAGCTTTCTTT,CSGGQGMNTEAFF
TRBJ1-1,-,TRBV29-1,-,TGCAGCGTTGATATAATTAACACTGAAGCTTTCTTT,CSVDIINTEAFF
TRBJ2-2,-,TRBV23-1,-,TGCGCCAGCAGTCAACAGGGACCCGGGGAGCTGTTTTTT,CASSQQGPGELFF
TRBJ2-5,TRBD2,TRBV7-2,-,TGTGCCAGCAGCTCCTTGTGGGAGGGGCGAAGGGAGACCCAGTACTTC,CASSSLWEGRRETQYF
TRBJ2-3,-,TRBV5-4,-,TGTGCCAGCAGCCCCAGGTACTCTACAGACAATACGCAGTATTTT,CASSPRYSTDNTQYF
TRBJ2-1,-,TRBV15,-,TGTGCCACCAGCAGAGTAGTCAGCGACAATGAGCAGTTCTTC,CATSRVVSDNEQFF
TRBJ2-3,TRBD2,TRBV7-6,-,TGTGCCAGCAGCTCTTCGAGCGGGGGGGGTCCAGATACGCAGTATTTT,CASSSSSGGGPDTQYF
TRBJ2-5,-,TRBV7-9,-,TGTGCCATTCCCCGCCATAGCCAAGAGACCCAGTACTTC,CAIPRHSQETQYF
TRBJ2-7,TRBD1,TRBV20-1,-,TGCAGTGCTGGGACAGGGTACGAGCAGTACTTC,CSAGTGYEQYF
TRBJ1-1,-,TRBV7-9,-,TGTGCCAGCACGGCCAACACTGAAGCTTTCTTT,CASTANTEAFF
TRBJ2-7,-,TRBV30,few,TGTGCCTGGAGTGGGTTTTTCCAGTACTTC,CAWSGFFQYF
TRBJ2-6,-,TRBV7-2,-,TGTGCCAGCAGTGATGATTTCTCTGGGGCCAACGTCCTGACTTTC,CASSDDFSGANVLTF
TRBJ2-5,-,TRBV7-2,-,TGTGCCAGCAGCTTAGTTGGGGGGGAGACCCAGTACTTC,CASSLVGGETQYF
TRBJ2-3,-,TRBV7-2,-,TGTGCCAGCAGCTTAGATTCCGGCGGGATATTTTGGGGAGATACGCAGTATTTT,CASSLDSGGIFWGDTQYF
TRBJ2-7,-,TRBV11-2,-,TGTGCCAGCAGCTTATGGAGGCCCTACGAGCAGTACTTC,CASSLWRPYEQYF
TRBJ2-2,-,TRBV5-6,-,TGTGCCAGCAGCTTGGGAGTTTACACCGGGGAGCTGTTTTTT,CASSLGVYTGELFF
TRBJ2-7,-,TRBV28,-,TGTGCCAGCAGTTTACTAGCGATCAGACCCTACGAGCAGTACTTC,CASSLLAIRPYEQYF
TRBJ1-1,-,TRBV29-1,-,TGCAGCGTCGGTGAGGGGTATAACACTGAAGCTTTCTTT,CSVGEGYNTEAFF
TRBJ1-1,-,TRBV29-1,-,TGCAGCGTAACACGGGACATCTTAGTGAACACTGAAGCTTTCTTT,CSVTRDILVNTEAFF
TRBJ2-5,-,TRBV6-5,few,TGTGCCAGCAGTTACTCGTTCAAAGAGACCCAGTACTTC,CASSYSFKETQYF
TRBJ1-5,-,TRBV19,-,TGTGCCAGTAGTAGGACAGTCAATCAGCCCCAGCATTTT,CASSRTVNQPQHF
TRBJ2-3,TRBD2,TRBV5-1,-,TGCGCCAGCAGCTACCGGGGGGACAGCACAGATACGCAGTATTTT,CASSYRGDSTDTQYF